This T cell receptor (beta chain) was recovered during a study of T cell responses to AZD1222 COVID-19 vaccine (dated by TCRdb to the early 2020s). Concerning the study at large: A total of around 240 trial participants underwent TCR sequencing, of whom under 220 had received two doses of AZD1222 and some 25 had received two doses of the MenACWY control vaccine. Trial participants were enrolled into age subgroups of 18-55, 56-69 and 70-plus years, which contained roughly 150, 30 and 60 TCR-sequenced participants, respectively. The research as a whole found: The 56-69-year group was small, and its depth increase did not reach significance, likely because of low power. Vaccine-associated CD4 TCRs spanned the whole spike protein, with dominant responses in regions 160-218 and 743-854. Only five to seven AZD1222 recipients were SARS-CoV-2 seropositive at baseline, limiting conclusions about previously exposed vaccinees. After two AZD1222 doses, spike-specific TCR breadth and depth were significantly higher than at day 0 and than in MenACWY recipients. Nearly half of unique spike-specific TCRs reportedly recognized epitopes outside regions mutated in the B.1.351 and B.1.1.7 variants. Participants were mostly white British and included more females than males, and it was suggested by the authors that clonal diversity may have been underestimated. Because no samples from the day 14 peak response were available, repertoires could be characterized only after the peak T cell response.

A distance of 20 bases separates the germline ends of V and J, which lose 6 bases and 0 bases respectively. From cysteine to phenylalanine, the CDR3 is 17 amino acids long. Only the CDR3 region is kept as DNA, spanning 51 bases read in frame from base 1. CDR1 and CDR2 were assigned from the germline V gene as MDHEN and SYDVKM. The CDR3 regions of human TCRbeta chains were analyzed by immunosequencing. Per the authors' processing: Repertoire TCRs were matched against a reference library of SARS-CoV-2-specific TCRs generated with the MIRA antigen-specificity platform. Breadth was defined as the fraction of unique TCRs that were SARS-CoV-2-associated, and depth was defined as the fraction of total T cells that were SARS-CoV-2-associated. Using the MIRA data, every spike-specific TCR was mapped to the spike region that the TCR reacted to and assigned to either a CD4 or a CD8 class. Log10-transformed breadth and depth values were compared by one-way ANOVA with Sidak's multiple comparisons tests. Imported from immuneACCESS, the table was reduced by TCRdb to in-frame sequences with V and J called. These copies leave out some clones; in studies compared against another copy, an unresolved V gene accounts for under half, and the cause of the remainder is not known. D and trimming come from the DNA, and the V and J calls and clone size come from that table. The sample has 75,000 to 95,000 clones on record, roughly 87% of them singletons. The ten largest clones take up over 4% of the sample.

What the time point label conveys for this sample: about 28 days (+/-7) after the second vaccine dose. AZD1222 recipients whose second dose came at about 4 weeks and those whose second dose came at about 12 weeks were combined into one group, since spike-specific TCR depth and breadth did not differ between the two schedules. Vaccinee samples came from UK trials COV001 and COV002, including a single-blind randomized controlled phase 2/3 trial of AZD1222 (ChAdOx1 nCoV-19) in healthy adults. For TCRbeta chain sequencing, PBMC samples were collected from trial participants at day 0 and at day 28 after the second dose. On this clone itself: This clone's antigen is unknown. No much larger clonotype is one base removed from it; base qualities were not supplied.

Rearrangement joined TRBV28 to TRBJ1-1; the D segment could be TRBD1, given 5 matching bases. The sample in question was peripheral blood, obtained 28 days after the second AZD1222 dose. This TCR derives from an adult who received the AZD1222 COVID-19 vaccine. The bases read TGTGCCAGCAGCCAAGGTCCCATGACAGCCATGAACACTGAAGCTTTCTTT. Translated, it gives CASSQGPMTAMNTEAFF. Outside the CDR3, residues come from the reference TRBV28 and TRBJ1-1 proteins, so the full variable domain is: DVKVTQSSRYLVKRTGEKVFLECVQDMDHENMFWYRQDPGLGLRLIYFSYDVKMKEKGDIPEGYSVSREKKERFSLILESASTNQTSMYLCASSQGPMTAMNTEAFFGQGTRLTVV.